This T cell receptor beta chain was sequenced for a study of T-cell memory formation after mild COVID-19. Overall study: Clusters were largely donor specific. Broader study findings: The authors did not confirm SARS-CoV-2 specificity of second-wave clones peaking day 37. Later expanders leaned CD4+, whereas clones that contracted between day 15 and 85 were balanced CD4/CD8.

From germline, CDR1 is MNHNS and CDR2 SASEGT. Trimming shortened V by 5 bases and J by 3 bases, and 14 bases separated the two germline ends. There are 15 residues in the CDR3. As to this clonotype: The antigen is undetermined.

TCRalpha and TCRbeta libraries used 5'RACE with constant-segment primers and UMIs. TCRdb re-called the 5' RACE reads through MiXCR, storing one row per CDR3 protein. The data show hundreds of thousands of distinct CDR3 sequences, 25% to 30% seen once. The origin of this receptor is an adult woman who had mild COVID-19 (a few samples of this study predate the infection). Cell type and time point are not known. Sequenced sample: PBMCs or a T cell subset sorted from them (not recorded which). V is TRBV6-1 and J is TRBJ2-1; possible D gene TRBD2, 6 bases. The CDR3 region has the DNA TGTGCCAGCAGTCCGAGGACTATGGTCTACAATGAGCAGTTCTTC. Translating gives CASSPRTMVYNEQFF.